The 23 T cell receptor beta chains given below trace back to one sample, sequenced in a study of blood T cells in healthy people across ages. Through a sample-barcoded 5' primer and a J-beta primer mix, a second PCR was run for roughly 7 to 11 cycles. TCRdb analysed the 5' RACE reads with MiXCR anew, one entry per CDR3 protein. Here the sample spans approximately 1,000,000 distinct CDR3 sequences, roughly two fifths being singletons. Sequencing was carried out using blood. The receptors shown here come from a man younger than 35 in good health.

The rearrangement links TRBV28 to TRBJ1-4; TRBD1 is a possible D gene (6 bases). From germline, CDR1 is MDHEN and CDR2 SYDVKM. CDR3 size: 17 residues. V was clipped by 6 bases and J by 7 bases, with 24 bases between them. CDR3 in amino acids: CASSSGGPWRAGEKLFF. CDR3 sequence (DNA): TGTGCCAGCAGCTCCGGGGGCCCCTGGAGGGCGGGTGAAAAACTGTTTTTT. The whole variable domain, remainder taken from reference TRBV28 and TRBJ1-4, is DVKVTQSSRYLVKRTGEKVFLECVQDMDHENMFWYRQDPGLGLRLIYFSYDVKMKEKGDIPEGYSVSREKKERFSLILESASTNQTSMYLCASSSGGPWRAGEKLFFGSGTQLSVL.

On this clonotype itself: A junction end diverges from the germline sequence, so it may reflect a read error. CDR3 in DNA: TGTGCCGGCAGCCCTGGGACAAAGCAGTACTTC. Residues: CAGSPGTKQYF. The rearrangement links TRBV7-2 to TRBJ2-7, with D perhaps matching TRBD1 (6 bases). CDR1 is SGHTA and CDR2 is FQGNSA in the germline V gene. This CDR3 spans 11 amino acids.

The chain uses TRBV2 and TRBJ1-2; 8 bases map to TRBD1. Germline values: CDR1 SNHLY, CDR2 FYNNEI. J was trimmed by 0 bases and V by 6 bases; bases with no gene match: 6. The CDR3 contains 15 residues. CDR3: CASSAGQVPNYGYTF. CDR3 in DNA: TGTGCCAGCAGCGCGGGACAGGTCCCTAACTATGGCTACACCTTC. The whole variable domain, filled in from reference TRBV2 and TRBJ1-2, reads EPEVTQTPSHQVTQMGQEVILRCVPISNHLYFYWYRQILGQKVEFLVSFYNNEISEKSEIFDDQFSVERPDGSNFTLKIRSTKLEDSAMYFCASSAGQVPNYGYTFGSGTRLTVV.

This clonotype was seen a handful of times. The chain couples TRBV13 to TRBJ2-5; no clear D gene. Germline V lookup: CDR1 PRHDT, CDR2 FYEKMQ (reference sequence). There are 14 residues in the CDR3. The V and J ends lost 3 bases and 7 bases respectively, with 15 bases between them. CDR3 in DNA: TGTGCCAGCAGCTTCAAATCGGGTGGTACGACCCAGTACTTC. Its protein product is CASSFKSGGTTQYF.

The chain combines TRBV6-2 or TRBV6-3 with TRBJ2-7; D perhaps matches TRBD2 (5 bases). Looked up from germline, CDR1 is MNHEY and CDR2 is SVGEGT. V dropped 4 bases and J dropped 2 bases, with 18 bases sitting between them. The CDR3 is 16 residues long. The DNA of the CDR3 is TGTGCCAGCAGTTTCCGTGGCTTGCCGGGAACCTACGAGCAGTACTTC. Translated, it gives CASSFRGLPGTYEQYF.

This clonotype came up a few times. The chain combines TRBV29-1 with TRBJ2-5, with D perhaps TRBD2 (6 bases). The end of the DNA fits TRBJ2-4 better, so the J call may be wrong. The length of the CDR3 is 11 residues. Germline assignment: CDR1 SQVTM and CDR2 ANQGSEA. DNA of the CDR3: TGCAGCGTTGAATGGGGAGGCATTCAGTACTTC. It codes for CSVEWGGIQYF.

The CDR3 spells CASSDAGDPDTQYF. The CDR3 coding sequence is TGTGCCAGCAGTGACGCTGGGGACCCAGATACGCAGTATTTT. This chain joins TRBV6-4 and TRBJ2-3; D possibly matches TRBD1 or TRBD2 (5 bases each). This CDR3 spans 14 amino acids. Germline V CDR1 and CDR2: MRHNA, SNTAGT. Trimming removed 2 bases from V and 4 bases from J, with 10 bases in between.

This clonotype was seen a handful of times. The J gene is TRBJ2-3, the V gene TRBV10-3, with D hard to call. The CDR3 sequence is 14 residues long. The germline gives CDR1 ENHRY, CDR2 SYGVKD. V dropped 5 bases and J dropped 5 bases, with 14 bases sitting between them. In DNA, the CDR3 is TGTGCCATCAGTAGCATTGCGATCCAAGATACGCAGTATTTT. Translation gives CAISSIAIQDTQYF.

This clonotype was seen more than once but under ten times. The rearrangement uses TRBV24-1 and TRBJ1-4; D is uncertain. The CDR3 is made up of 17 amino acids. Trimming stripped 0 bases from V and 4 bases from J, with 14 bases between. Germline values: CDR1 KGHDR, CDR2 SFDVKD. In DNA, the CDR3 is TGTGCCACCAGTGATTTGTTCCCGCGGACGCATAATGAAAAACTGTTTTTT. Amino acid sequence: CATSDLFPRTHNEKLFF.

The DNA for the CDR3 is TGTGCCAGCAGCCCGGCCCGGGACATGGGCACTGAAGCTTTCTTT. Protein product: CASSPARDMGTEAFF. The chain is built from TRBV5-4 and TRBJ1-1, with D possibly matching TRBD1 (6 bases). Germline loops: CDR1 SGHNT, CDR2 YYREEE (reference sequence). The CDR3 consists of 15 residues. The V gene lost 4 bases and the J gene lost 4 bases, with 17 bases spanning the gap.

Notes on this clonotype: Because the CDR3 is missing its conserved closing phenylalanine or tryptophan, this is likely a read error. The chain joins TRBV14 to TRBJ2-7, with 7 bases matching TRBD2. The J call may not be correct, given that the DNA end is closer to TRBJ2-5. CDR3 length: 13 residues. Germline V gives CDR1 SGHDN, CDR2 FVKESK. CDR3 in DNA: TGTGCCAGCAGCCAAGAACTAGCGGAGACCCAGTACTTA. It yields the protein CASSQELAETQYL.

The CDR3: CSATTGTNTGELFF. CDR3 sequence (DNA): TGCAGTGCCACGACCGGAACGAACACCGGGGAGCTGTTTTTT. The chain links TRBV20-1 to TRBJ2-2; D remains unclear. The CDR3 sequence is 14 residues long. Between the trimmed V and J ends, which lost 6 bases and 0 bases, there was a span of 11 bases. From germline, CDR1 is DFQATT and CDR2 SNEGSKA (reference sequence).

The table lists this clonotype with a few counts. The rearrangement joins TRBV20-1 to TRBJ1-5, with a tentative D call TRBD1 (5 bases). Trimming took 3 bases from V and 1 from J, leaving 10 bases between them. The CDR3 spans 14 residues. Germline V gene sequence: CDR1 DFQATT, CDR2 SNEGSKA (reference sequence). CDR3 sequence: CSARGRASNQPQHF. The CDR3, as DNA: TGCAGTGCTAGGGGCAGGGCGAGCAATCAGCCCCAGCATTTT.

This clonotype appeared a few times. The chain combines TRBV29-1 with TRBJ1-5; TRBD1 might be the D (5 bases). Germline CDR1 reads SQVTM; CDR2 reads ANQGSEA. The V end lost 2 bases, the J end lost 6 bases, and 11 bases lay between the germline ends. CDR3 size: 13 residues. The CDR3 coding sequence is TGCAGCGTTGAATGGGGGACCGGTCAGCCCCAGCATTTT. This sequence encodes CSVEWGTGQPQHF.

This clonotype came up once. This may be a read error, as it is one base from a much larger clone. The gene calls are TRBV20-1 and TRBJ2-1; 7 bases align to TRBD1. This CDR3 comprises 14 residues. Germline V CDR1 and CDR2: DFQATT, SNEGSKA (reference sequence). V gave up 6 bases and J gave up 5 bases; unmatched junction bases: 10. As DNA, the CDR3 is TGCAGTGCACTGAGGGGGCAGAGCCACAATGAGCAGTTCTTC. As protein: CSALRGQSHNEQFF.

A few counts support this clonotype. This chain joins TRBV20-1 and TRBJ2-5; the D gene is possibly TRBD2 (5 bases). The CDR3 runs to 14 residues. V was pared by 4 bases and J by 2 bases, with 14 bases between. CDR1 is DFQATT and CDR2 is SNEGSKA in the germline V gene (reference sequence). The CDR3 protein is CSATLRVPQETQYF. DNA for the CDR3: TGCAGTGCTACACTGCGGGTACCACAAGAGACCCAGTACTTC.

This clonotype was recorded only once. This sequence joins TRBV20-1 and TRBJ2-2, with D possibly matching TRBD1 (6 bases). The CDR3 has 15 amino acids. CDR1 is DFQATT and CDR2 is SNEGSKA in the germline V gene (reference sequence). V was pared by 0 bases and J by 3 bases, with 11 bases between. DNA for the CDR3: TGCAGTGCTAGAGATCCGAGACAGGACACCGGGGAGCTGTTTTTT. Translated, it gives CSARDPRQDTGELFF.

This chain uses TRBV6-1 with TRBJ1-1, with D uncertain. V was trimmed by 4 bases and J by 0 bases, leaving 9 bases between them. CDR1 is MNHNS, CDR2 SASEGT, per germline. This CDR3 comprises 14 residues. The CDR3 nucleotides are TGTGCCAGCAGTGGAGGACGGCTGAACACTGAAGCTTTCTTT. Encoded protein: CASSGGRLNTEAFF.

This clonotype was observed a few times. The rearrangement links TRBV20-1 to TRBJ1-6; 7 bases match TRBD1. The CDR3 is 15 residues long. The germline CDR1 and CDR2 sequences are DFQATT and SNEGSKA (reference sequence). Germline trimming cut 2 bases from V and 7 bases from J; bases unmatched to any gene: 8. This CDR3 reads CSARPRKGANSPLHF. CDR3 nucleotides: TGCAGTGCTAGACCACGGAAGGGGGCGAATTCACCCCTCCACTTT.

This rearrangement joins TRBV20-1 to TRBJ2-7, with D perhaps TRBD1 (5 bases). With 3 bases removed from V and 0 bases from J, the gap between germline ends came to 12 bases. Germline assignment: CDR1 DFQATT and CDR2 SNEGSKA (reference sequence). The CDR3 runs 14 residues. The CDR3 sequence: CSASGGQSSYEQYF. DNA of the CDR3: TGCAGTGCTAGCGGCGGACAATCCTCCTACGAGCAGTACTTC.

This clonotype appeared a few times. This chain connects TRBV7-2 to TRBJ1-5; D uncertain. The germline gives CDR1 SGHTA, CDR2 FQGNSA. The germline V and J ends were trimmed by 3 bases and 0 bases, with 9 bases remaining between them. This CDR3 region has 15 residues. CDR3 region: CASSFSDNSNQPQHF. The CDR3 bases are TGTGCCAGCAGCTTTAGCGACAATAGCAATCAGCCCCAGCATTTT.

This clonotype was seen only a few times. This rearrangement joins TRBV9 to TRBJ2-3, with D possibly matching TRBD2 (7 bases). V gave up 0 bases and J gave up 2 bases, with 16 bases separating them. Germline CDR1 is SGDLS and CDR2 is YYNGEE. This CDR3 contains 17 residues. CDR3 nucleotide sequence: TGTGCCAGCAGCGTAGAAAGCGGGACAACCCCCACAGATACGCAGTATTTT. Translating it yields CASSVESGTTPTDTQYF.

The chain couples TRBV21-1 to TRBJ2-1; the table's D call, TRBD1, has no DNA check behind it. TRBV21-1 is assigned pseudogene status. The CDR3 contains 14 residues. The CDR3, as DNA: TGTGCCAGCAGCAAAGCGGGGGGCTACAATGAGCAGTTCTTC. It specifies CASSKAGGYNEQFF.